These 25 T cell receptor beta chains were all obtained from the same sample, sequenced in a study of OX40 agonist ivuxolimab in advanced cancers. The table came from immunoSEQ multiplex PCR; TCRdb's copy has only in-frame clones and leaves some out. The repertoire holds tens of thousands of clones, with under 85% as singletons. Sequences were derived from CD4+ or CD8+ T cells sorted from blood, sampled in a trial of the OX40 agonist ivuxolimab. All receptors derive from an adult with an advanced solid tumor such as melanoma, head and neck, liver or kidney cancer.

J is TRBJ2-5 and V is TRBV7-2; 8 nucleotides agree with TRBD2. CDR1 and CDR2 from the germline V gene are SGHTA and FQGNSA. The CDR3 has 14 amino acids. The J segment lost 5 bases and the V segment lost 5 bases, leaving 7 bases of the junction unmatched. CDR3 sequence (DNA): TGTGCCAGCAGCCAGGCGGGGGGCGGGGAGACCCAGTACTTC. Translation: CASSQAGGGETQYF.

The chain recombines TRBV7-2 with TRBJ2-4; 9 bases align to TRBD2. From germline, CDR1 is SGHTA and CDR2 FQGNSA. The V gene end was trimmed by 4 bases and the J gene end by 0 bases; junction bases not matched to a gene: 13. The CDR3 is 19 amino acids. The CDR3 DNA reads as TGTGCCAGCAGCTCAAACCCCGGGACTAGCACTCTAGCCAAAAACATTCAGTACTTC. This sequence encodes CASSSNPGTSTLAKNIQYF.

The chain couples TRBV14 to TRBJ1-4; the match to TRBD1 covers 7 bases. J gave up 3 bases and V 4 bases, and 8 bases lay outside the gene matches. Germline CDR1 is SGHDN and CDR2 is FVKESK. The CDR3 extends over 16 amino acids. The CDR3 region is CASSLRGRGANEKLFF. The CDR3 DNA reads as TGTGCCAGCAGCCTCAGGGGGAGAGGGGCTAATGAAAAACTGTTTTTT.

V and J are TRBV7-2 and TRBJ1-1; D remains ambiguous. CDR1 is SGHTA, CDR2 FQGNSA, per germline. The CDR3 covers 13 residues. Trimming pared 1 base from V and 4 bases from J, leaving 7 bases between. In DNA, the CDR3 is TGTGCCAGCAGCTTAGTATGGGGCACTGAAGCTTTCTTT. Translated, it gives CASSLVWGTEAFF.

The rearrangement uses TRBV6-4 and TRBJ2-1; 12 bases are shared with TRBD2. This CDR3 is built from 15 residues. Germline V lookup: CDR1 MRHNA, CDR2 SNTAGT. V gave up 6 bases and J gave up 6 bases; unmatched junction bases: 6. The CDR3 reads CASRPSGGAANEQFF. The CDR3, as DNA: TGTGCCAGCAGGCCTAGCGGGGGGGCCGCCAATGAGCAGTTCTTC.

V is TRBV10-3 and J is TRBJ1-2; 9 bases match TRBD1. The germline V gene encodes CDR1 ENHRY and CDR2 SYGVKD. Trimming took 5 bases from V and 5 from J; bases not matched to a gene: 3. The CDR3 covers 13 residues. The CDR3 DNA follows: TGTGCCATCAGTACCGGGACAGGGTATGGCTACACCTTC. Translating it yields CAISTGTGYGYTF.

This clone was detected only a few times. The rearrangement uses TRBV11-2 and TRBJ1-6; the D is unclear. Germline assignment: CDR1 SGHAT and CDR2 FQNNGV. Trimming shortened V by 3 bases and J by 7 bases, and 4 bases separated the two germline ends. The CDR3 consists of 12 residues. The CDR3, as DNA: TGTGCCAGCAGCTTCGTAAATTCACCCCTCCACTTT. Protein: CASSFVNSPLHF.

The chain uses TRBV5-1 and TRBJ1-1, with D maybe TRBD1 (6 bases). The germline gives CDR1 SGHRS, CDR2 YFSETQ. V lost 4 bases to trimming and J lost 3 bases, with 13 bases between them. This CDR3 contains 14 residues. Written as DNA, the CDR3 is TGCGCCAGCAGCCCCACAGGGTCGGACACTGAAGCTTTCTTT. Protein product: CASSPTGSDTEAFF. The whole variable domain, remainder taken from reference TRBV5-1 and TRBJ1-1, is KAGVTQTPRYLIKTRGQQVTLSCSPISGHRSVSWYQQTPGQGLQFLFEYFSETQRNKGNFPGRFSGRQFSNSRSEMNVSTLELGDSALYLCASSPTGSDTEAFFGQGTRLTVV.

The chain carries TRBV30 and TRBJ2-1, with 10 bases identical to TRBD2. The CDR3 loop spans 15 amino acids. Trimming cost V 7 bases and J 9 bases; bases outside gene matches: 15. Looked up from germline, CDR1 is GTSNPN and CDR2 is SVGIG (reference sequence). The CDR3 spells CASIFTLAGAGEQFF. The CDR3 nucleotides read TGTGCCTCCATCTTTACTCTAGCGGGAGCGGGTGAGCAGTTCTTC. Based on the CDR3 plus reference TRBV30 and TRBJ2-1, the full variable domain is SQTIHQWPATLVQPVGSPLSLECTVEGTSNPNLYWYRQAAGRGLQLLFYSVGIGQISSEVPQNLSASRPQDRQFILSSKKLLLSDSGFYLCASIFTLAGAGEQFFGPGTRLTVL.

The chain links TRBV6-5 to TRBJ2-7; tentative D call: TRBD2 (6 bases). V was clipped by 4 bases and J by 1 base, with 8 bases between them. CDR3 size: 13 residues. Per germline, CDR1 MNHEY and CDR2 SVGAGI. Here the CDR3 reads CASSSGGSYEQYF. The DNA of the CDR3 is TGTGCCAGCAGTTCCGGGGGATCCTACGAGCAGTACTTC.

This chain links TRBV10-2 with TRBJ1-5; maybe TRBD1 (6 bases). Deletions cut 6 bases from V and 1 base from J, with 10 bases between. CDR1 WSHSY and CDR2 SAAADI come from the germline V gene. The CDR3 runs to 14 residues. This CDR3 reads CASSDRRSNQPQHF. CDR3 DNA: TGCGCCAGCAGCGACAGGAGGAGCAATCAGCCCCAGCATTTT.

The rearrangement links TRBV25-1 to TRBJ2-1; TRBD2 aligns across 8 bases. The germline CDR1 and CDR2 sequences are MGHDK and SYGVNS. Germline trimming cut 1 base from V and 2 bases from J; bases unmatched to any gene: 4. CDR3 length: 16 residues. CDR3 bases: TGTGCCAGCAGTGAATGGTCGGGGGGGCCCTACAATGAGCAGTTCTTC. It codes for CASSEWSGGPYNEQFF.

The rearrangement links TRBV18 to TRBJ2-3; weak D call: TRBD2 (5 bases). This CDR3 is 14 amino acids long. Trimming pared 3 bases from V and 1 base from J, leaving 8 bases between. Per the germline V gene, CDR1 is KGHSH and CDR2 is LQKENI. CDR3 sequence: CASSPARGTDTQYF. The CDR3 DNA reads as TGTGCCAGCTCACCCGCGCGGGGCACAGATACGCAGTATTTT.

The rearrangement uses TRBV21-1 and TRBJ2-7; TRBD2, the table's D call, was not compared with the DNA. TRBV21-1 is listed as a pseudogene. CDR3 size: 13 residues. The CDR3 nucleotides are TGTGCCAGCAGCAAGGGAACCGGGGGAGTGCAGTACGTC. Residues: CASSKGTGGVQYV.

The rearrangement links TRBV5-1 to TRBJ2-4; perhaps TRBD2 as D (6 bases). CDR1 SGHRS and CDR2 YFSETQ come from the germline V gene. V lost 2 bases, J lost 1 base, and 7 bases lay in between. The CDR3 is 14 amino acids. The CDR3 DNA is TGCGCCAGCAGCTTAGCGGGTGCCAAAAACATTCAGTACTTC. Protein product: CASSLAGAKNIQYF.

V usage is TRBV4-1 and J usage is TRBJ2-3; 8 bases fit TRBD2. The germline gives CDR1 MGHRA, CDR2 YSYEKL. The CDR3 contains 15 residues. Trimming took 4 bases from V and 6 from J; bases not matched to a gene: 9. This CDR3 is CASSPLTGGRDTQYF. CDR3 in DNA: TGCGCCAGCAGCCCCCTTACGGGGGGGCGTGATACGCAGTATTTT.

The genes are TRBV6-6 and TRBJ2-5; TRBD2 agrees at 10 bases. After removal of 7 bases from V and 5 bases from J, the junction contained 7 bases not matched to a gene. Germline-derived CDR1 and CDR2 are MNHNY and SVGAGI (reference sequence). This CDR3 region has 14 residues. CDR3 sequence (DNA): TGTGCCAGCACCAGCGGGGGGGCGTGGGAGACCCAGTACTTC. Protein sequence: CASTSGGAWETQYF.

For this clone: One junction end does not reproduce the germline sequence, and a read error may be involved. This chain connects TRBV9 to TRBJ1-2; the D gene is possibly TRBD1 (6 bases). The CDR3 runs 16 residues. CDR1 and CDR2 (germline): SGDLS, YYNGEE. Here the CDR3 reads CASQGGGSVGVYRYTF. The CDR3 region has the DNA TGTGCCAGCCAAGGAGGGGGGAGCGTGGGAGTCTATCGCTACACCTTC. The full variable domain, completed using reference TRBV9 and TRBJ1-2, is DSGVTQTPKHLITATGQRVTLRCSPRSGDLSVYWYQQSLDQGLQFLIQYYNGEERAKGNILERFSAQQFPDLHSELNLSSLELGDSALYFCASQGGGSVGVYRYTFGSGTRLTVV.

In DNA, the CDR3 is TGTGCCGCCGGGACTAGCGGGAGGGTCACCGGGGAGCTGTTTTTT. This sequence encodes CAAGTSGRVTGELFF. This rearrangement joins TRBV30 to TRBJ2-2; 16 bases are shared with TRBD2. The CDR3 has 15 amino acids. J was trimmed by 4 bases and V by 8 bases; bases with no gene match: 4. Germline V CDR1 and CDR2: GTSNPN, SVGIG (reference sequence).

This clone turned up a few times. The chain is built from TRBV2 and TRBJ1-2; D not certain. Per germline, CDR1 SNHLY and CDR2 FYNNEI. The CDR3 consists of 14 residues. The V and J ends lost 4 bases and 8 bases respectively, with 17 bases between them. The CDR3 DNA follows: TGTGCCAGCAGTGTTGAGAGGACCGTTGAGGGCTACACCTTC. As protein: CASSVERTVEGYTF.

The chain uses TRBV6-6 and TRBJ1-3; possible D gene TRBD1, 5 bases. Germline-derived CDR1 and CDR2 are MNHNY and SVGAGI (reference sequence). The CDR3 is 15 amino acids. The V end lost 6 bases, the J end lost 0 bases, and 12 bases lay between the germline ends. The CDR3 protein is CASRPDSNSGNTIYF. The CDR3 DNA follows: TGTGCCAGCAGACCCGACAGCAACTCTGGAAACACCATATATTTT.

The gene calls are TRBV14 and TRBJ2-1, with 9 bases fitting TRBD2. The CDR3 has 15 amino acids. Germline-derived CDR1 and CDR2 are SGHDN and FVKESK. V trimming: 4 bases; J trimming: 5 bases; junction bases outside the gene matches: 6. In DNA form, the CDR3 reads TGTGCCAGCAGCCCCCGACTAGCGGAGAACAATGAGCAGTTCTTC. It encodes CASSPRLAENNEQFF.

The rearrangement joins TRBV7-7 to TRBJ1-1; no reliable D call. CDR3 length: 13 amino acids. Trimming removed 0 bases at V and 1 base at J, with 3 bases between. Per the germline V gene, CDR1 is SSHAT and CDR2 is FNYEAQ (reference sequence). CDR3 loop: CASSLARNTEAFF. Written as DNA, the CDR3 is TGTGCCAGCAGCTTAGCGAGGAACACTGAAGCTTTCTTT.

The chain recombines TRBV21-1 with TRBJ2-5; TRBD1, as called in the table, went unchecked against the DNA. TRBV21-1 is deemed a pseudogene. The CDR3 totals 18 residues. In DNA, the CDR3 is TGTGCCAGCAGCCCCTCCGCTACCTTGGGGCGCTTTCAAGAGACCCAGTACTTC. Protein: CASSPSATLGRFQETQYF.

The V call is TRBV7-2, the J call TRBJ1-4; 7 positions agree with TRBD1. CDR3 size: 14 residues. V lost 3 bases, J lost 8 bases, and 6 bases stayed unmatched. The germline V gene encodes CDR1 SGHTA and CDR2 FQGNSA. In DNA form, the CDR3 reads TGTGCCAGCAGCTTGACAGGGTCGGGAGAAAAACTGTTTTTT. Its protein is CASSLTGSGEKLFF. Full variable domain (remainder filled in from reference TRBV7-2 and TRBJ1-4): GAGVSQSPSNKVTEKGKDVELRCDPISGHTALYWYRQSLGQGLEFLIYFQGNSAPDKSGLPSDRFSAERTGGSVSTLTIQRTQQEDSAVYLCASSLTGSGEKLFFGSGTQLSVL.